This TCR beta chain was recovered during a study of cytomegalovirus exposure and HLA in healthy donors. Broader study findings: An analysis done earlier found most TCR beta V segments productive about 90% or about 30% of the time. The listing of roughly 160 TCR beta chains classed them as cytomegalovirus-associated.

On this clone itself: Its specificity is unknown.

The PCR was carried out with 60 Vbeta primers and 13 Jbeta primers. Using immunoSEQ multiplex PCR, the repertoire was profiled, and TCRdb retains in-frame clones only, with some absent. The sample shows approximately 110,000 clones, around 80% of them seen only once. Sequencing was performed on PBMCs. The receptor was derived from a woman aged 25 to 39 in good health and CMV-seronegative.

CDR3 protein: CASSDEQGKPSPLHF. CDR3 nucleotides: TGTGCCAGCAGTGACGAACAGGGCAAGCCGTCACCCCTCCACTTT. J is TRBJ1-6 and V is TRBV2, with D possibly being TRBD1 (6 bases). CDR1 is SNHLY, CDR2 FYNNEI, per germline. This CDR3 region has 15 residues. The V end was cut by 3 bases, the J end by 10 bases, with 16 bases between.